A selection of T cell receptor beta chains follows, all from one sample in a study of T-cell memory formation after mild COVID-19. Each CDR3 protein is one row after TCRdb ran MiXCR on the 5' RACE reads. The table shows 250,000 to 400,000 distinct CDR3 sequences, with roughly an eighth occurring only once. The sequenced sample consisted of PBMCs or a T cell subset sorted from them (not recorded which). The source is a man aged 18 to 29 who had mild COVID-19 (a few samples of this study predate the infection). Cell type and time point are not known. Each CDR3 is given with its conserved first and last residue. D genes are given only for firm matches. Not every row has a clone size; where given, it reads once, few, many or a size class.

TRBD2,few,TRBV7-8,TRBJ2-1,TGTGCCAGCAGCTTAGAGCGGGGGACCTACAATGAGCAGTTCTTC,CASSLERGTYNEQFF
.,few,TRBV6-5,TRBJ1-6,TGTGCCAGCACCGGGATACGGCAAAATTCACCCCTCCACTTT,CASTGIRQNSPLHF
TRBD1,many,TRBV4-3,TRBJ2-2,TGCGCCAGCAGCCCGGGACAGGGAAACACCGGGGAGCTGTTTTTT,CASSPGQGNTGELFF
.,.,TRBV7-9,TRBJ1-1,TGTGCCAGCAGCCTCTCGGACGGGCTTGAAGCTTTCTTT,CASSLSDGLEAFF
.,.,TRBV20-1,TRBJ1-2,TGCAGTGCTAGAGAGGGGGGCGGCTACACCTTC,CSAREGGGYTF
TRBD2,few,TRBV5-1,TRBJ2-7,TGCGCCAGCAGCTTGAGCGGGGGTCAGGACGAGCAGTACTTC,CASSLSGGQDEQYF
TRBD1,few,TRBV29-1,TRBJ1-2,TGCAGCGCAGACAGGGACTATGGCTACACCTTC,CSADRDYGYTF
.,few,TRBV6-4,TRBJ2-2,TGTGCCAGCAGTGAGGGCAGGAGGAACACCGGGGAGCTGTTTTTT,CASSEGRRNTGELFF
.,.,TRBV29-1,TRBJ2-1,TGCAGCGTTCCCAGTCCCTGGGCTGGCAATGAGCAGTTCTTC,CSVPSPWAGNEQFF
.,.,TRBV4-1,TRBJ2-3,TGCGCCAGCAGCCAAGATTTGTCGGCCCCCAGGGTTACGCAGTATTTT,CASSQDLSAPRVTQYF
TRBD2,.,TRBV20-1,TRBJ2-3,TGCAGTGCCCGAAACCTAGCGGACCTCACAGATACGCAGTATTTT,CSARNLADLTDTQYF
.,.,TRBV7-2,TRBJ2-2,TGTGCCAGCAGCCGGGATCACACCGGGGAGCTGTTTTTT,CASSRDHTGELFF
TRBD1,few,TRBV6-2/TRBV6-3,TRBJ1-5,TGTGCCAGCAGTCCTCTGGACAGGGCTCAGCCCCAGCATTTT,CASSPLDRAQPQHF
.,few,TRBV20-1,TRBJ2-2,TGCAGTGCTAGGGAGAGTGCCGCGAACACCGGGGAGCTGTTTTTT,CSARESAANTGELFF
TRBD1,.,TRBV6-6,TRBJ1-1,TGTGCCAGCAGTTACTCGATGACAGGGGGCACTGAAGCTTTCTTT,CASSYSMTGGTEAFF